One sample yielded the 21 T cell receptor beta chains listed below, sequenced in a study of T-cell memory formation after mild COVID-19. Using its own MiXCR run on the 5' RACE reads, TCRdb lists one record per CDR3 protein. This sample has about 400,000 distinct CDR3 sequences, with over 13% found just once. The sample comprised PBMCs or a T cell subset sorted from them (not recorded which). Receptors were obtained from a young man who had mild COVID-19 (a few samples of this study predate the infection). Cell type and time point are not known.

V and J are TRBV10-3 and TRBJ1-5; D unclear. V lost 6 bases, J lost 3 bases, and 12 bases lay in between. There are 14 residues in the CDR3. CDR1 and CDR2 from the germline V gene are ENHRY and SYGVKD. The CDR3 loop is CAISPDGSNQPQHF. The CDR3 DNA reads TGTGCCATCAGCCCGGACGGCTCCAATCAGCCCCAGCATTTT.

The rearrangement joins TRBV6-5 to TRBJ1-1, with 8 bases that match TRBD1. Germline values: CDR1 MNHEY, CDR2 SVGAGI. Trimming cost V 2 bases and J 2 bases; bases outside gene matches: 10. CDR3 size: 17 residues. CDR3 DNA: TGTGCCAGCAGTTACAGGACAGGGCTTTTAATAAACACTGAAGCTTTCTTT. Translating gives CASSYRTGLLINTEAFF.

This clonotype turned up a few times. The rearrangement links TRBV29-1 to TRBJ2-7; TRBD1 aligns across 9 bases. Germline V CDR1 and CDR2: SQVTM, ANQGSEA. CDR3 length: 13 residues. J lost 4 bases, V lost 6 bases, and 7 bases had no gene match. CDR3 sequence (DNA): TGCAGCGTGGGCCGGGGACAGGGTTACGAGCAGTACTTC. It is translated as CSVGRGQGYEQYF.

The V call is TRBV7-6, the J call TRBJ2-2, with 12 positions matching TRBD2. Germline trimming cut 5 bases from V and 4 bases from J; bases unmatched to any gene: 8. The CDR3 length is 17 residues. CDR1 is SGHVS and CDR2 is FNYEAQ in the germline V gene. The CDR3 bases are TGTGCCAGCAGCCCGAACCCACTAGCGGGGGGCACCGGGGAGCTGTTTTTT. It specifies CASSPNPLAGGTGELFF.

The chain uses TRBV5-8 and TRBJ2-7, with TRBD2 matching over 9 bases. The junction had 8 bases not matched to a gene; V was cut back by 2 bases and J by 5 bases. The CDR3 has 15 amino acids. CDR1 SGHTS and CDR2 YDEGEE come from the germline V gene. The CDR3 coding sequence is TGTGCCAGCAGCTTACTTAGCGGGGGAACCCACGAGCAGTACTTC. This sequence encodes CASSLLSGGTHEQYF.

This clonotype was recorded a few times. The chain carries TRBV28 and TRBJ1-1; 10 bases line up with TRBD1. With V trimmed by 3 bases and J by 6 bases, 7 bases remained unmatched. The CDR3 loop spans 15 amino acids. Germline V gene data show CDR1 as MDHEN and CDR2 as SYDVKM. CDR3 in DNA: TGTGCCAGCAGTTTTACTAGGACAGGGGGGTCTGAAGCTTTCTTT. Translated, it gives CASSFTRTGGSEAFF. The full variable domain, its missing parts supplied by reference TRBV28 and TRBJ1-1, is DVKVTQSSRYLVKRTGEKVFLECVQDMDHENMFWYRQDPGLGLRLIYFSYDVKMKEKGDIPEGYSVSREKKERFSLILESASTNQTSMYLCASSFTRTGGSEAFFGQGTRLTVV.

V and J are TRBV4-1 and TRBJ1-4; perhaps TRBD1 as D (5 bases). V was trimmed by 1 base and J by 8 bases, leaving 11 bases between them. The CDR3 runs 14 residues. Germline values: CDR1 MGHRA, CDR2 YSYEKL. The CDR3 region has the DNA TGCGCCAGCAGCCAAGGATTGGGGGAAGAAAAACTGTTTTTT. Amino acid sequence: CASSQGLGEEKLFF.

The V gene is TRBV20-1, the J gene TRBJ2-5, with D perhaps matching TRBD2 (6 bases). Per germline, CDR1 DFQATT and CDR2 SNEGSKA (reference sequence). This CDR3 spans 12 amino acids. The germline V and J ends were trimmed by 3 bases and 3 bases, with 8 bases remaining between them. CDR3 nucleotides: TGCAGTGCTAGCCAGCGGGAAGAGACCCAGTACTTC. Translating it yields CSASQREETQYF.

In its sample, this clonotype was seen many times. DNA of the CDR3: TGCGCCAGCAGCCAAATCCTAGGGGGGGACCACGAGCAGTACTTC. Translated, it gives CASSQILGGDHEQYF. The rearrangement links TRBV4-1 to TRBJ2-7, with D tentatively TRBD2 (7 bases). The V and J ends lost 2 bases and 5 bases respectively, with 16 bases between them. Germline CDR1 and CDR2: MGHRA and YSYEKL. The CDR3 runs 15 residues.

V gene TRBV6-5 combines with J gene TRBJ2-5; 13 bases align to TRBD2. V lost 6 bases, J lost 2 bases, and 3 bases stayed unmatched. The V gene's germline CDR1 is MNHEY and CDR2 SVGAGI. The CDR3 runs 15 residues. The CDR3 sequence is CASSRLAGGQETQYF. DNA of the CDR3: TGTGCCAGCAGCCGACTAGCGGGGGGACAAGAGACCCAGTACTTC.

This clonotype was found a few times. The chain carries TRBV20-1 and TRBJ1-5; 8 bases agree with TRBD1. From germline, CDR1 is DFQATT and CDR2 SNEGSKA (reference sequence). The trim removed 6 bases at V and 5 bases at J, leaving 9 bases unmatched. The CDR3 loop spans 14 amino acids. CDR3 sequence (DNA): TGCAGTGCCCCACCGCAGGGGGCTTATCAGCCCCAGCATTTT. This sequence encodes CSAPPQGAYQPQHF.

The CDR3 nucleotides read TGTGCCACCAGAGCCAGTCCCCATAGCGGGGGGCAGAACACCGGGGAGCTGTTTTTT. It yields the protein CATRASPHSGGQNTGELFF. The rearrangement uses TRBV15 and TRBJ2-2, with 10 bases matching TRBD2. V lost 6 bases, J lost 1 base, and 14 bases stayed unmatched. The CDR3 sequence is 19 residues long. Germline V gene data show CDR1 as LNHNV and CDR2 as YYDKDF (reference sequence).

In its sample, this clonotype was seen a few times. The V gene is TRBV7-2, the J gene TRBJ2-1; TRBD2 matches 14 bases. Germline CDR1 and CDR2: SGHTA and FQGNSA. This CDR3 has 16 residues. J was trimmed by 9 bases and V by 3 bases; bases with no gene match: 7. CDR3 amino acids: CASSFFPGLAGAEQFF. As DNA, the CDR3 is TGTGCCAGCAGCTTTTTCCCGGGACTAGCGGGGGCTGAGCAGTTCTTC. Drawing the rest from reference TRBV7-2 and TRBJ2-1, the complete variable domain is GAGVSQSPSNKVTEKGKDVELRCDPISGHTALYWYRQSLGQGLEFLIYFQGNSAPDKSGLPSDRFSAERTGGSVSTLTIQRTQQEDSAVYLCASSFFPGLAGAEQFFGPGTRLTVL.

This clonotype turned up a few times. V usage is TRBV12-3 or TRBV12-4 and J usage is TRBJ2-7; D unresolved. V shed 2 bases and J shed 3 bases, with 8 bases lying between them. The CDR3 sequence is 13 residues long. The CDR3 spells CASSLLPSYEQYF. The CDR3 bases are TGTGCCAGCAGTTTATTACCCAGCTACGAGCAGTACTTC.

This clonotype showed up many times. DNA of the CDR3: TGCGCCAGCAGCTTCGGGGGACCCGGCAACATTCAGTACTTC. Translating gives CASSFGGPGNIQYF. V and J are TRBV5-1 and TRBJ2-4; D is perhaps TRBD2 (6 bases). V lost 2 bases and J lost 7, with 13 bases in between. Per germline, CDR1 SGHRS and CDR2 YFSETQ. The CDR3 is made up of 14 amino acids.

This clonotype came up many times. Compared with germline, one end of the junction differs, possibly owing to a read error. The V call is TRBV5-1, the J call TRBJ2-3, with D unclear. The CDR3 is 12 residues long. Germline values: CDR1 SGHRS, CDR2 YFSETQ. The CDR3 sequence: CASSLNTDTQYF. The DNA for the CDR3 is TGTGCCAGCAGCTTAAACACAGATACGCAGTATTTT. Full variable domain (outside the CDR3, taken from reference TRBV5-1 and TRBJ2-3): KAGVTQTPRYLIKTRGQQVTLSCSPISGHRSVSWYQQTPGQGLQFLFEYFSETQRNKGNFPGRFSGRQFSNSRSEMNVSTLELGDSALYLCASSLNTDTQYFGPGTRLTVL.

This clonotype appeared a few times. The rearrangement links TRBV29-1 to TRBJ1-1, with a possible D match to TRBD1 (5 bases). Per the germline V gene, CDR1 is SQVTM and CDR2 is ANQGSEA. Trimming removed 4 bases at V and 0 bases at J, with 12 bases between. The CDR3 contains 14 residues. The CDR3: CSVATGLMNTEAFF. The DNA of the CDR3 is TGCAGCGTTGCGACGGGACTCATGAACACTGAAGCTTTCTTT.

This chain uses TRBV7-8 with TRBJ1-1, with D maybe TRBD1 (6 bases). V lost 5 bases and J lost 5, with 15 bases in between. The CDR3 sequence is 14 residues long. The V gene's germline CDR1 is SGHVS and CDR2 FQNEAQ. CDR3 in DNA: TGTGCCAGCAGCCTCGAGGGGGAGGGGACTGAAGCTTTCTTT. Its protein is CASSLEGEGTEAFF. The full variable domain, its missing parts supplied by reference TRBV7-8 and TRBJ1-1, is GAGVSQSPRYKVAKRGQDVALRCDPISGHVSLFWYQQALGQGPEFLTYFQNEAQLDKSGLPSDRFFAERPEGSVSTLKIQRTQQEDSAVYLCASSLEGEGTEAFFGQGTRLTVV.

This clonotype was recorded a few times. This chain connects TRBV2 to TRBJ1-6; no clear D gene. Trimming shortened V by 8 bases and J by 7 bases, and 12 bases separated the two germline ends. CDR1 is SNHLY, CDR2 FYNNEI, per germline. CDR3 length: 13 amino acids. The CDR3 DNA reads TGTGCCAGCGTAAGGGCCGTGAATTCACCCCTCCACTTT. It translates to CASVRAVNSPLHF.

In this sample, this clonotype turned up a few times. This chain connects TRBV7-2 to TRBJ2-3; TRBD1 matches 8 bases. The J segment lost 4 bases and the V segment lost 1 base, leaving 10 bases of the junction unmatched. The germline gives CDR1 SGHTA, CDR2 FQGNSA. There are 17 residues in the CDR3. CDR3 sequence (DNA): TGTGCCAGCAGCTTAGTCGGGGGACAGGTCGGTTCAGATACGCAGTATTTT. It specifies CASSLVGGQVGSDTQYF.

This chain connects TRBV5-6 to TRBJ2-5; D may be TRBD1 (6 bases). Germline V gene sequence: CDR1 SGHDT, CDR2 YYEEEE. This CDR3 spans 14 amino acids. V lost 4 bases and J lost 5, with 15 bases in between. The CDR3: CASSVTGGRETQYF. The CDR3 DNA reads TGTGCCAGCAGCGTGACAGGAGGTAGGGAGACCCAGTACTTC.